Each of the 20 T cell receptor beta chains below was sequenced from the same sample in a study of blood T cell repertoires in COVID-19. Libraries were prepared by immunoSEQ multiplex PCR; TCRdb keeps only in-frame clonotypes and omits some of them. The sample has some 150,000 clones, about three quarters seen once. Specimen: PBMCs or T cells enriched from blood (not recorded which). The receptors stem from a woman aged 50 to 60 who had recovered from COVID-19.

In the case of this clone: The identical CDR3 is also encoded by other nucleotide sequences in the sample. The chain links TRBV19 to TRBJ1-2; 10 nucleotides line up with TRBD1. This CDR3 region has 14 residues. Unmatched junction bases numbered 2, after V lost 6 bases and J lost 1 base. CDR1 and CDR2 (germline): LNHDA, SQIVND (reference sequence). The CDR3 nucleotides read TGTGCCAGTAGAGGACAGGGGGGTAACTATGGCTACACCTTC. This translates into CASRGQGGNYGYTF. The whole variable domain, remainder taken from reference TRBV19 and TRBJ1-2, is DGGITQSPKYLFRKEGQNVTLSCEQNLNHDAMYWYRQDPGQGLRLIYYSQIVNDFQKGDIAEGYSVSREKKESFPLTVTSAQKNPTAFYLCASRGQGGNYGYTFGSGTRLTVV.

This CDR3 reads CASSSLPDGGSGANVLTF. The CDR3 nucleotides are TGTGCCAGCAGCTCCCTCCCCGACGGGGGCTCTGGGGCCAACGTCCTGACTTTC. This chain links TRBV3-1 (or the pseudogene TRBV3-2) with TRBJ2-6, with D perhaps matching TRBD2 (6 bases). Germline CDR1 is LGHDT and CDR2 is YNNKEL (reference sequence). V was clipped by 5 bases and J by 0 bases, with 17 bases between them. The CDR3 sequence is 18 residues long.

This chain joins TRBV19 and TRBJ2-1, with TRBD2 matching over 15 bases. V lost 4 bases and J lost 12; bases outside the gene matches: 7. Germline V gene lookup returns CDR1 LNHDA and CDR2 SQIVND (reference sequence). The CDR3 is 15 residues long. CDR3 region: CASSTSGLAGGWQFF. CDR3 DNA sequence: TGTGCCAGTAGTACCTCGGGACTAGCGGGGGGCTGGCAGTTCTTC.

This clone appeared a single time. The chain combines TRBV5-1 with TRBJ1-2, with TRBD1 identical over 8 bases. J lost 6 bases, V lost 1 base, and 8 bases had no gene match. CDR1 SGHRS and CDR2 YFSETQ come from the germline V gene. There are 15 residues in the CDR3. CDR3 nucleotide sequence: TGCGCCAGCAGCTTGAGGGTCCAGGGGGCTCATGGCTACACCTTC. Its protein is CASSLRVQGAHGYTF.

This chain connects TRBV9 to TRBJ2-4; 7 bases align to TRBD1. CDR3 size: 15 residues. Germline V gives CDR1 SGDLS, CDR2 YYNGEE. Trimming took 2 bases from V and 6 from J; bases not matched to a gene: 8. The chain's CDR3 is CASSVQGVTTNIQYF. The CDR3 DNA reads as TGTGCCAGCAGCGTCCAGGGGGTCACCACAAACATTCAGTACTTC.

This chain uses TRBV7-8 with TRBJ1-1, with D possibly being TRBD1 (6 bases). V lost 5 bases and J lost 5, with 12 bases in between. Germline CDR1 is SGHVS and CDR2 is FQNEAQ. The CDR3 has 13 amino acids. CDR3 sequence reads: CASSIRRGTEAFF. The CDR3 DNA reads TGTGCCAGCAGCATTAGAAGGGGGACTGAAGCTTTCTTT.

V is TRBV10-3 and J is TRBJ1-1; no clear D. V shed 4 bases and J shed 0 bases, with 6 bases lying between them. Per germline, CDR1 ENHRY and CDR2 SYGVKD. The CDR3 length is 13 residues. CDR3 loop: CAISGPLNTEAFF. CDR3 sequence (DNA): TGTGCCATCAGTGGGCCCTTGAACACTGAAGCTTTCTTT.

This clone was seen just once. The chain carries TRBV5-1 and TRBJ2-3; 8 nucleotides line up with TRBD2. This CDR3 region has 16 residues. J was trimmed by 3 bases and V by 0 bases; bases with no gene match: 6. Germline V gives CDR1 SGHRS, CDR2 YFSETQ. CDR3 sequence: CASSLAGTSETDTQYF. Written as DNA, the CDR3 is TGCGCCAGCAGCTTGGCCGGGACTAGTGAGACAGATACGCAGTATTTT.

The chain uses TRBV4-1 and TRBJ2-3; 7 bases match TRBD2. CDR1 and CDR2 from the germline V gene are MGHRA and YSYEKL. This CDR3 is built from 14 residues. Trimming took 11 bases from V and 1 from J; bases not matched to a gene: 9. The DNA of the CDR3 is TGCGCCTCCGCACGGCTAGCGGGCACAGATACGCAGTATTTT. As protein: CASARLAGTDTQYF.

This clone was seen only once. The V gene is TRBV7-3, the J gene TRBJ2-3; 7 nucleotides align to TRBD2. This CDR3 is 15 amino acids long. Per germline, CDR1 SGHTA and CDR2 FQGTGA. After removal of 3 bases from V and 0 bases from J, the junction contained 3 bases not matched to a gene. Here the CDR3 DNA reads TGTGCCAGCAGCTTTCTAGCGGCTAGCACAGATACGCAGTATTTT. This codes for CASSFLAASTDTQYF.

The V call is TRBV14, the J call TRBJ1-1; 7 bases fit TRBD1. The CDR3 sequence is 14 residues long. Trimming cost V 3 bases and J 7 bases; bases outside gene matches: 8. Germline lookup yields CDR1 SGHDN and CDR2 FVKESK. The CDR3 DNA reads as TGTGCCAGCAGCCAGGTGACAGGGTCCTATGAAGCTTTCTTT. Its protein product is CASSQVTGSYEAFF.

The chain links TRBV15 to TRBJ1-2; no clear D gene. The ends were cut back, 3 bases at V and 5 bases at J, with 7 bases in the middle. Germline assignment: CDR1 LNHNV and CDR2 YYDKDF (reference sequence). The CDR3 loop spans 12 amino acids. CDR3 amino acids: CATSSGGYGYTF. CDR3 bases: TGTGCCACCAGCAGCGGAGGGTATGGCTACACCTTC.

The rearrangement joins TRBV6-5 to TRBJ2-5, with TRBD1 matching 7 bases. CDR1 and CDR2 (germline): MNHEY, SVGAGI. The CDR3 has 15 residues. Trimming took 2 bases from V and 5 from J; bases not matched to a gene: 8. CDR3 residues: CASSYSLGGAETQYF. CDR3 nucleotides: TGTGCCAGCAGTTACAGTTTAGGGGGCGCGGAGACCCAGTACTTC.

The chain joins TRBV7-3 to TRBJ2-1; 7 bases align to TRBD2. Germline V CDR1 and CDR2: SGHTA, FQGTGA. Trimming at V came to 1 base and at J to 5 bases, leaving 8 bases not matched to a gene. This CDR3 spans 16 amino acids. CDR3 residues: CASSLKGLAEDNEQFF. CDR3 sequence (DNA): TGTGCCAGCAGCTTAAAAGGGCTAGCGGAGGACAATGAGCAGTTCTTC.

J is TRBJ2-2 and V is TRBV30, with D uncertain. Germline lookup yields CDR1 GTSNPN and CDR2 SVGIG (reference sequence). Trimming stripped 2 bases from V and 6 bases from J, with 7 bases between. This CDR3 has 12 amino acids. The CDR3 DNA sequence: TGTGCCTGGAGTTTCTTTGCCGGGGAGCTGTTTTTT. It is translated as CAWSFFAGELFF.

This chain links TRBV5-1 with TRBJ2-1, with D uncertain. The V and J ends lost 0 bases and 0 bases respectively, with 10 bases between them. Germline assignment: CDR1 SGHRS and CDR2 YFSETQ. The CDR3 length is 16 residues. Written as DNA, the CDR3 is TGCGCCAGCAGCTTGGACCCCCCGGGCTCCTACAATGAGCAGTTCTTC. This translates into CASSLDPPGSYNEQFF.

Concerning this clone itself: Germline and junction disagree at one end, which may indicate a read error. This chain connects TRBV3-1 (or the pseudogene TRBV3-2) to TRBJ1-6, with 8 bases identical to TRBD1. The CDR3 has 14 residues. The germline V gene encodes CDR1 LGHDT and CDR2 YNNKEL (reference sequence). The CDR3 sequence is CASSPQGDKSPLHF. The CDR3 DNA follows: TGTGCCAGCAGCCCACAGGGGGATAAATCACCCCTCCACTTT.

This clone was seen a handful of times. This chain links TRBV11-2 with TRBJ1-6, with TRBD1 identical over 7 bases. V lost 3 bases, J lost 10 bases, and 12 bases stayed unmatched. Germline CDR1 SGHAT, CDR2 FQNNGV. The CDR3 is 16 residues long. The CDR3 protein is CASSFLTGDSRSPLHF. Here the CDR3 DNA reads TGTGCCAGCAGCTTTCTAACGGGGGACAGTCGGTCACCCCTCCACTTT.

This clone was counted between two and nine times. The V and J genes are TRBV3-1 (or the pseudogene TRBV3-2) and TRBJ2-1; 7 nucleotides align to TRBD2. Germline lookup yields CDR1 LGHDT and CDR2 YNNKEL (reference sequence). The CDR3 sequence is 13 residues long. The ends lost 2 bases at V and 7 bases at J; junction bases unmatched: 2. The CDR3, as DNA: TGTGCCAGCAGCCAACTAGCGGTAAATGAGCAGTTCTTC. Translated, it gives CASSQLAVNEQFF.

The chain recombines TRBV4-1 with TRBJ1-2; D may be TRBD1 (5 bases). CDR1 is MGHRA and CDR2 is YSYEKL in the germline V gene. V was pared by 1 base and J by 5 bases, with 11 bases between. The CDR3 consists of 14 residues. In DNA, the CDR3 is TGCGCCAGCAGCCAAGCTGGGGCCGAGTATGGCTACACCTTC. Encoded protein: CASSQAGAEYGYTF.